A selection of T cell receptor beta chains follows, all from one sample in a study of CD4 T cells in relation to SARS-CoV-2 and coronaviruses. The repertoire was sequenced with immunoSEQ multiplex PCR; TCRdb's copy has only in-frame clones and lacks some. The repertoire has under 20,000 clones, over 65% of them found once; the top ten carry approximately 30%. Which antigens these TCRs recognize remains unknown. Sequences were obtained from CD4+ T cells from PBMCs, cultured in vitro. The receptors stem from a human donor in good health. Both conserved end residues are part of each CDR3. A D gene is named only where the DNA matches it firmly. Where a row states a size, it is once, few, many or the class of an expanded clone; other rows omit it.

v_gene: TRBV30; j_gene: TRBJ2-7; d_gene: TRBD1; abundance: NA; CDR3nt: TGTGCCTGGGATCGGACAGGGGCCTACGAGCAGTACTTC; CDR3aa: CAWDRTGAYEQYF
v_gene: TRBV6-5; j_gene: TRBJ1-1; d_gene: TRBD1; abundance: NA; CDR3nt: TGTGCCAGCCGGGACAGGGAAATGAACACTGAAGCTTTCTTT; CDR3aa: CASRDREMNTEAFF
v_gene: TRBV5-1; j_gene: TRBJ2-4; d_gene: NA; abundance: NA; CDR3nt: TGCGCCAGCAGCTTAGGTAGCGGCTTAGCCAAAAACATTCAGTACTTC; CDR3aa: CASSLGSGLAKNIQYF
v_gene: TRBV5-1; j_gene: TRBJ1-5; d_gene: TRBD1; abundance: NA; CDR3nt: TGCGCCAGCAGCTTGACAGGGGCCATCAATCAGCCCCAGCATTTT; CDR3aa: CASSLTGAINQPQHF
v_gene: TRBV4-2; j_gene: TRBJ2-4; d_gene: NA; abundance: NA; CDR3nt: TGTGCCAGCAGCCAAGAAGGATTGTCAGCCAAAGGAAACATTCAGTACTTC; CDR3aa: CASSQEGLSAKGNIQYF
v_gene: TRBV5-1; j_gene: TRBJ2-2; d_gene: TRBD2; abundance: medium-sized; CDR3nt: TGCGCCAGCAGCTTGGAGGCAGCGGGAGGGCCGGGGAGCACCGGGGAGCTGTTTTTT; CDR3aa: CASSLEAAGGPGSTGELFF
v_gene: TRBV7-3; j_gene: TRBJ2-3; d_gene: NA; abundance: few; CDR3nt: TGTGCCAGCAGCTTGGGTTTCGTCGATACGCAGTATTTT; CDR3aa: CASSLGFVDTQYF
v_gene: TRBV3-1/TRBV3-2; j_gene: TRBJ1-6; d_gene: NA; abundance: few; CDR3nt: TGTGCCAGCTTCATACATCATAATTCACCCCTCCACTTT; CDR3aa: CASFIHHNSPLHF
v_gene: TRBV11-3; j_gene: TRBJ2-1; d_gene: NA; abundance: few; CDR3nt: TGTGCCAGCAGCTTCGGTCAAGCACGGAATGAGCAGTTCTTC; CDR3aa: CASSFGQARNEQFF
v_gene: TRBV5-6; j_gene: TRBJ2-5; d_gene: NA; abundance: few; CDR3nt: TGTGCCAGCAGCTTGATCGGAGGGTCCCAAGAGACCCAGTACTTC; CDR3aa: CASSLIGGSQETQYF
v_gene: TRBV30; j_gene: TRBJ1-6; d_gene: TRBD1; abundance: NA; CDR3nt: TGTGCCTGGACGGGCAGGGGGCAAAATTCACCCCTCCACTTT; CDR3aa: CAWTGRGQNSPLHF
v_gene: TRBV7-8; j_gene: TRBJ2-7; d_gene: NA; abundance: few; CDR3nt: TGTGCCAGCAGCTTAGGTGGCAGGGGGGACGAGCAGTACTTC; CDR3aa: CASSLGGRGDEQYF
v_gene: TRBV6-5; j_gene: TRBJ2-5; d_gene: TRBD1; abundance: NA; CDR3nt: TGTGCCAGCAGGGCCGGGACAGGGGGCTCGGAGACCCAGTACTTC; CDR3aa: CASRAGTGGSETQYF
v_gene: TRBV20-1; j_gene: TRBJ1-1; d_gene: NA; abundance: NA; CDR3nt: TGCAGTGCTAGTCTTTTCGGGAACACTGAAGCTTTCTTT; CDR3aa: CSASLFGNTEAFF
v_gene: TRBV7-8; j_gene: TRBJ2-1; d_gene: TRBD2; abundance: NA; CDR3nt: TGTGCCAGCAGCTTTAAGACTAGCGGGAGAAGCAATGAGCAGTTCTTC; CDR3aa: CASSFKTSGRSNEQFF
v_gene: TRBV18; j_gene: TRBJ1-1; d_gene: TRBD1; abundance: once; CDR3nt: TGTGCCAGCTCGCGGACAGGGGAGTACACTGAAGCTTTCTTT; CDR3aa: CASSRTGEYTEAFF
v_gene: TRBV5-1; j_gene: TRBJ2-3; d_gene: NA; abundance: NA; CDR3nt: TGCGCCAGCAGCTTGAATGGACGTTCAAGCACAGATACGCAGTATTTT; CDR3aa: CASSLNGRSSTDTQYF
v_gene: TRBV10-3; j_gene: TRBJ2-7; d_gene: NA; abundance: NA; CDR3nt: TGTGCCATCAGTGAGACAAATGGGGACCCAAACCAGTACTTC; CDR3aa: CAISETNGDPNQYF
v_gene: TRBV28; j_gene: TRBJ1-1; d_gene: NA; abundance: NA; CDR3nt: TGTGCCAGTAAGGGCCCCGCGGACACTGAAGCTTTCTTT; CDR3aa: CASKGPADTEAFF
v_gene: TRBV24-1; j_gene: TRBJ2-1; d_gene: TRBD2; abundance: few; CDR3nt: TGTGCCACCAGTGATTTGGGACTAGCGGGAGGTGGCAATGAGCAGTTCTTC; CDR3aa: CATSDLGLAGGGNEQFF
v_gene: TRBV29-1; j_gene: TRBJ1-1; d_gene: NA; abundance: NA; CDR3nt: TGCAGCGTTATGGGCCGGCTTAACACTGAAGCTTTCTTT; CDR3aa: CSVMGRLNTEAFF
v_gene: TRBV12-5; j_gene: TRBJ2-3; d_gene: NA; abundance: NA; CDR3nt: TGTGCTAGTGGTTTGGTAATCGGGGGGCCGGCAGATACGCAGTATTTT; CDR3aa: CASGLVIGGPADTQYF
v_gene: TRBV3-1/TRBV3-2; j_gene: TRBJ2-7; d_gene: TRBD2; abundance: NA; CDR3nt: TGTGCCAGCAGCCGGACTTCCCGGGAGCCTAGAGTTGGCGGGAGGGCTCGGGAGCAGTACTTC; CDR3aa: CASSRTSREPRVGGRAREQYF
v_gene: TRBV5-6; j_gene: TRBJ2-1; d_gene: TRBD2; abundance: NA; CDR3nt: TGTGCCAGCAGCTATTCCGGGAGGGCAACGAATGAGCAGTTCTTC; CDR3aa: CASSYSGRATNEQFF
v_gene: TRBV2; j_gene: TRBJ2-5; d_gene: NA; abundance: once; CDR3nt: TGTGCCAGCAGTGATTTGTTAGAGACCCAGTACTTC; CDR3aa: CASSDLLETQYF